The 28 T cell receptor beta chains presented below share a single source sample, sequenced in a study of blood T cells in healthy people across ages. For the second PCR, which ran for about 7 to 11 cycles, a sample-barcoded 5' primer and a J-beta primer mix were used. TCRdb reprocessed the 5' RACE reads via MiXCR and lists one record per CDR3 protein. The repertoire holds about a million distinct CDR3 sequences, with 51% as singletons. The sequenced sample was blood. The receptors were gathered from a woman aged 55-70 years in good health.

This chain joins TRBV4-3 and TRBJ2-6; D perhaps matches TRBD1 (5 bases). From germline, CDR1 is LGHNA and CDR2 YSLEER. The CDR3 length is 15 residues. The V end lost 4 bases, the J end lost 4 bases, and 11 bases lay between the germline ends. Here the CDR3 reads CASSPSGFGANVLTF. The CDR3 nucleotides are TGCGCCAGCAGCCCTTCAGGGTTCGGGGCCAACGTCCTGACTTTC.

This chain links TRBV6-6 with TRBJ1-2; perhaps TRBD1 as D (5 bases). V lost 0 bases to trimming and J lost 0 bases, with 14 bases between them. The CDR3 extends over 17 amino acids. Germline CDR1 reads MNHNY; CDR2 reads SVGAGI (reference sequence). CDR3 loop: CASSYSRDSSPNYGYTF. As DNA, the CDR3 is TGTGCCAGCAGTTACTCGAGGGACTCTAGTCCTAACTATGGCTACACCTTC.

This clonotype was picked up one time. This chain connects TRBV18 to TRBJ2-2; no clear D. V shed 2 bases and J shed 6 bases, with 13 bases lying between them. This CDR3 is 15 amino acids long. Germline CDR1 and CDR2: KGHSH and LQKENI. The CDR3 DNA is TGTGCCAGCTCACCAATTCGTGAGGTTGCCGGGGAGCTGTTTTTT. Translation gives CASSPIREVAGELFF.

The chain links TRBV25-1 to TRBJ1-1; tentatively, D is TRBD1 (6 bases). The CDR3 has 14 amino acids. Trimming took 6 bases from V and 1 from J, leaving 12 bases between them. The germline CDR1 and CDR2 sequences are MGHDK and SYGVNS. The CDR3 DNA is TGTGCCAGCAGGGGGGGGGGCAGGAACACTGAAGCTTTCTTT. This sequence encodes CASRGGGRNTEAFF.

In this sample, this clonotype turned up a few times. J is TRBJ2-7 and V is TRBV28; D might be TRBD2 (7 bases). V was cut by 2 bases and J by 12 bases, with 14 bases left in between. Germline V lookup: CDR1 MDHEN, CDR2 SYDVKM. The CDR3 is 12 residues long. The CDR3 bases are TGTGCCAGCAGTTTAGGGGAGGGGGAGTGGTACTTC. Protein sequence: CASSLGEGEWYF.

This clonotype has only a few counts. The chain is built from TRBV4-2 and TRBJ1-2; TRBD1 matches at 7 bases. The V and J ends lost 2 bases and 3 bases, in that order; junction bases with no gene match: 12. The CDR3 runs to 17 residues. Germline CDR1 and CDR2: LGHNA and YNFKEQ. Here the CDR3 reads CASSQTTGKTGDYGYTF. For the CDR3, the DNA is TGTGCCAGCAGCCAAACGACAGGGAAAACTGGGGACTATGGCTACACCTTC.

The chain has TRBV10-2 and TRBJ2-5; D is possibly TRBD2 (6 bases). Trimming left V 8 bases short and J 5 bases short, with 21 bases between. CDR3 length: 15 amino acids. Germline values: CDR1 WSHSY, CDR2 SAAADI. CDR3 nucleotide sequence: TGCGCCAGCTCGGGCGGGAAAGGACCTAGGGAGACCCAGTACTTC. Amino acids: CASSGGKGPRETQYF.

The chain couples TRBV20-1 to TRBJ2-1; 8 bases fit TRBD2. The CDR3 extends over 15 amino acids. Germline values: CDR1 DFQATT, CDR2 SNEGSKA (reference sequence). Trimming at V came to 3 bases and at J to 7 bases, leaving 11 bases not matched to a gene. CDR3 residues: CSASSWGLVLNEQFF. CDR3 DNA: TGCAGTGCTAGTTCATGGGGACTAGTTTTAAATGAGCAGTTCTTC.

The chain links TRBV25-1 to TRBJ2-3; 15 nucleotides match TRBD2. J lost 1 base, V lost 8 bases, and 13 bases had no gene match. The germline V gene encodes CDR1 MGHDK and CDR2 SYGVNS. The CDR3 spans 19 residues. The CDR3 DNA sequence: TGTGCCAGCTCAGGGCGGGGGGGACTAGCGGGAGGTGGCACAGATACGCAGTATTTT. It specifies CASSGRGGLAGGGTDTQYF.

V usage is TRBV7-8 and J usage is TRBJ2-7; TRBD1 is a possible D gene (6 bases). The CDR3 loop spans 16 amino acids. V lost 5 bases and J 5 bases, leaving 22 bases between the germline ends. Germline CDR1 reads SGHVS; CDR2 reads FQNEAQ. The CDR3 coding sequence is TGTGCCAGCAGCCCCGATTTGGGGACACGGACGGACGAGCAGTACTTC. It codes for CASSPDLGTRTDEQYF. The whole variable domain, remainder taken from reference TRBV7-8 and TRBJ2-7, is GAGVSQSPRYKVAKRGQDVALRCDPISGHVSLFWYQQALGQGPEFLTYFQNEAQLDKSGLPSDRFFAERPEGSVSTLKIQRTQQEDSAVYLCASSPDLGTRTDEQYFGPGTRLTVT.

This clonotype was recorded a few times. The chain joins TRBV7-2 to TRBJ2-7; perhaps TRBD1 as D (6 bases). This CDR3 region has 14 residues. Germline CDR1 SGHTA, CDR2 FQGNSA. Trimming removed 7 bases from V and 0 bases from J, with 13 bases in between. For the CDR3, the DNA is TGTGCCAGCAAAGCCCAGGGGAGCTCCTACGAGCAGTACTTC. Its protein is CASKAQGSSYEQYF. Supplemented by reference TRBV7-2 and TRBJ2-7, the full variable domain reads GAGVSQSPSNKVTEKGKDVELRCDPISGHTALYWYRQSLGQGLEFLIYFQGNSAPDKSGLPSDRFSAERTGGSVSTLTIQRTQQEDSAVYLCASKAQGSSYEQYFGPGTRLTVT.

The chain has TRBV6-5 and TRBJ2-3; D may be TRBD2 (5 bases). The CDR3 length is 15 residues. CDR1 and CDR2 (germline): MNHEY, SVGAGI. V lost 5 bases to trimming and J lost 2 bases, with 14 bases between them. Here the CDR3 reads CASSLNGLATDTQYF. The CDR3 nucleotides are TGTGCCAGCAGTCTTAATGGACTGGCCACAGATACGCAGTATTTT.

This clonotype has a handful of counts. CDR3 bases: TGCGCCAGCAGTGAGTCGTATAGGCTAGCCAAAAACATTCAGTACTTC. It specifies CASSESYRLAKNIQYF. V is TRBV10-2 and J is TRBJ2-4; D uncertain. The CDR3 length is 16 residues. Germline CDR1 and CDR2: WSHSY and SAAADI. The V gene lost 0 bases and the J gene lost 0 bases, with 9 bases spanning the gap.

The chain joins TRBV28 to TRBJ1-2; 9 bases are shared with TRBD1. Germline V gives CDR1 MDHEN, CDR2 SYDVKM. V shed 6 bases, J shed 3 bases, and the junction held 8 bases outside the gene matches. The CDR3 is 15 amino acids. As DNA, the CDR3 is TGTGCCAGCAGAACTCCGGGACAGGGAGACTATGGCTACACCTTC. Its translation is CASRTPGQGDYGYTF.

V usage is TRBV12-3 or TRBV12-4 and J usage is TRBJ2-2; TRBD1 aligns across 9 bases. The CDR3 spans 16 residues. V shed 5 bases and J 4 bases; nucleotides not matched to a gene: 8. This CDR3 reads CASSPPGTGITGELFF. The DNA of the CDR3 is TGTGCCAGCAGTCCACCCGGGACAGGGATCACCGGGGAGCTGTTTTTT.

This clonotype was observed a few times. The chain is built from TRBV5-5 and TRBJ2-5, with D possibly TRBD1 on 5 matching bases. From germline, CDR1 is SGHKS and CDR2 YYEKEE (reference sequence). Trimming removed 3 bases at V and 7 bases at J, with 16 bases between. The CDR3 has 14 amino acids. The CDR3 spells CASSSTGGYGTQYF. The CDR3 DNA follows: TGTGCCAGCAGCTCTACAGGTGGATATGGGACCCAGTACTTC.

This clonotype was seen a few times. The chain joins TRBV20-1 to TRBJ2-7; D unclear. The V gene's germline CDR1 is DFQATT and CDR2 SNEGSKA (reference sequence). Trimming pared 3 bases from V and 3 bases from J, leaving 9 bases between. The CDR3 has 12 residues. The CDR3 region is CSARSENYEQYF. CDR3 nucleotide sequence: TGCAGTGCTAGGTCCGAAAACTACGAGCAGTACTTC.

A few counts support this clonotype. The J gene is TRBJ2-3, the V gene TRBV20-1; possibly TRBD2 for D (5 bases). Trimming cost V 8 bases and J 1 base, with 13 bases left between them. The germline CDR1 and CDR2 sequences are DFQATT and SNEGSKA (reference sequence). CDR3 length: 13 residues. The CDR3 loop is CSPIGLGTDTQYF. Here the CDR3 DNA reads TGCAGTCCCATAGGACTTGGCACAGATACGCAGTATTTT.

The V gene is TRBV12-3 or TRBV12-4, the J gene TRBJ2-1; D possibly uses TRBD1 or TRBD2 (5 bases each). V dropped 7 bases and J dropped 0 bases, with 7 bases sitting between them. There are 13 residues in the CDR3. This chain's CDR3 is CASTGGSYNEQFF. For the CDR3, the DNA is TGTGCCAGCACTGGGGGCTCCTACAATGAGCAGTTCTTC.

The chain combines TRBV20-1 with TRBJ2-7; D uncertain. CDR1 and CDR2 (germline): DFQATT, SNEGSKA (reference sequence). Trimming removed 6 bases from V and 0 bases from J, with 15 bases in between. The CDR3 extends over 14 amino acids. CDR3 sequence: CSARAPLNSYEQYF. The DNA of the CDR3 is TGCAGTGCCCGAGCCCCCCTGAACTCCTACGAGCAGTACTTC.

CDR3 nucleotide sequence: TGCGCCAGCAGCCTCCTACTAGCGGGCTACTACAATGAGCAGTTCTTC. It translates to CASSLLLAGYYNEQFF. The chain has TRBV4-1 and TRBJ2-1, with 9 bases fitting TRBD2. Germline V lookup: CDR1 MGHRA, CDR2 YSYEKL. Trimming removed 4 bases from V and 3 bases from J; junction bases left unmatched: 7. The CDR3 has 16 residues.

This chain uses TRBV5-6 with TRBJ1-5, with D uncertain. Germline V gene sequence: CDR1 SGHDT, CDR2 YYEEEE. This CDR3 has 17 residues. V was trimmed by 0 bases and J by 0 bases, leaving 13 bases between them. CDR3 protein: CASSLAGSAYSNQPQHF. The CDR3 coding sequence is TGTGCCAGCAGCTTGGCCGGCTCAGCCTATAGCAATCAGCCCCAGCATTTT.

There are many counts of this clonotype. The chain joins TRBV4-2 to TRBJ1-5; 7 bases map to TRBD1. The CDR3 runs 13 residues. V lost 0 bases, J lost 11 bases, and 4 bases stayed unmatched. From germline, CDR1 is LGHNA and CDR2 YNFKEQ. The CDR3 region has the DNA TGTGCCAGCAGCCAAGATAGGGGGCGCACCCAGCATTTT. Protein sequence: CASSQDRGRTQHF.

The chain carries TRBV6-5 and TRBJ1-5, with D unclear. This CDR3 spans 15 amino acids. The germline CDR1 and CDR2 sequences are MNHEY and SVGAGI. V was shortened by 0 bases and J by 4 bases, with 10 bases between the two germline ends. This CDR3 reads CASSYSRAENQPQHF. CDR3 nucleotide sequence: TGTGCCAGCAGTTACTCGAGGGCAGAAAATCAGCCCCAGCATTTT.

V and J are TRBV12-3 or TRBV12-4 and TRBJ2-2; a possible D gene is TRBD2 (5 bases). V was cut by 3 bases and J by 8 bases, with 16 bases left in between. The CDR3 is made up of 15 amino acids. The CDR3 DNA is TGTGCCAGCAGTTTCATCGTCGCGGGCGGAGGGGAGCTGTTTTTT. Translated: CASSFIVAGGGELFF.

The rearrangement joins TRBV28 to TRBJ2-7; 8 bases are shared with TRBD2. There are 14 residues in the CDR3. Germline assignment: CDR1 MDHEN and CDR2 SYDVKM. With 6 bases clipped from V and 3 bases from J, the junction kept 7 bases outside the gene matches. This CDR3 reads CASSSLAGYYEQYF. The CDR3 DNA follows: TGTGCCAGCAGCTCGTTAGCGGGATACTACGAGCAGTACTTC. Together with reference TRBV28 and TRBJ2-7, the CDR3 gives the full variable domain: DVKVTQSSRYLVKRTGEKVFLECVQDMDHENMFWYRQDPGLGLRLIYFSYDVKMKEKGDIPEGYSVSREKKERFSLILESASTNQTSMYLCASSSLAGYYEQYFGPGTRLTVT.

The chain has TRBV7-2 and TRBJ1-1; TRBD1 might be the D (6 bases). Trimming left V 8 bases short and J 3 bases short, with 22 bases between. The germline V gene encodes CDR1 SGHTA and CDR2 FQGNSA. CDR3 size: 16 residues. CDR3 loop: CASGSRKGRGDTEAFF. The CDR3 bases are TGTGCCAGCGGCTCTAGAAAGGGCAGGGGCGACACTGAAGCTTTCTTT.

J is TRBJ2-1 and V is TRBV21-1; the table calls TRBD2, which could not be checked here. TRBV21-1 is listed as a pseudogene. The CDR3 is 16 residues long. CDR3 sequence reads: CASSKGGLAGVSEQFF. The CDR3 DNA reads as TGTGCCAGCAGCAAAGGGGGACTAGCGGGAGTTTCTGAGCAGTTCTTC.